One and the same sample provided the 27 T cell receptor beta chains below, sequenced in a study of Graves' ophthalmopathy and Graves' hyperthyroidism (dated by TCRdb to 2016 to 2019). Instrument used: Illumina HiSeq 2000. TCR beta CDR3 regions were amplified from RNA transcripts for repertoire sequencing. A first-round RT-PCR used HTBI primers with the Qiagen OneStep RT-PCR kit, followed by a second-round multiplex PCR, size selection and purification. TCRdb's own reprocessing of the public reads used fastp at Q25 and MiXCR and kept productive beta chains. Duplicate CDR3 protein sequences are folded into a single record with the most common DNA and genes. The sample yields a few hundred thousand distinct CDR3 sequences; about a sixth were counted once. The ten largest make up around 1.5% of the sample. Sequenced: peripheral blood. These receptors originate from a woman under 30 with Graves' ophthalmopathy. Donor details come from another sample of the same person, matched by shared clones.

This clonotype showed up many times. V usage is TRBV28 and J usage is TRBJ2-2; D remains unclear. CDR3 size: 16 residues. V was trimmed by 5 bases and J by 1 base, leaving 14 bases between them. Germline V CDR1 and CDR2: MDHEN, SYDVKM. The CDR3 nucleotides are TGTGCCAGCAGTGTTTCGCGATACGGGAACACCGGGGAGCTGTTTTTT. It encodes CASSVSRYGNTGELFF.

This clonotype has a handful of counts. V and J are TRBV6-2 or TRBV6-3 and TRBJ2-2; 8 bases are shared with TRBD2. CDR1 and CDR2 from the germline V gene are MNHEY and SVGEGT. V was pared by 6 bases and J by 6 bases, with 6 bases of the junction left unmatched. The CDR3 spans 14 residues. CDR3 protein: CASSPGLVAGELFF. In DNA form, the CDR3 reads TGTGCCAGCAGCCCGGGACTAGTCGCCGGGGAGCTGTTTTTT.

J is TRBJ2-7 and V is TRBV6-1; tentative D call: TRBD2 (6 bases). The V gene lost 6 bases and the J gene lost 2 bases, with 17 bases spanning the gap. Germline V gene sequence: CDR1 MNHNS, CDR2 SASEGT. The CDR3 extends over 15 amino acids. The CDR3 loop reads CASSFTAGPTYEQYF. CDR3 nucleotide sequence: TGTGCCAGCAGCTTTACAGCGGGCCCGACCTACGAGCAGTACTTC.

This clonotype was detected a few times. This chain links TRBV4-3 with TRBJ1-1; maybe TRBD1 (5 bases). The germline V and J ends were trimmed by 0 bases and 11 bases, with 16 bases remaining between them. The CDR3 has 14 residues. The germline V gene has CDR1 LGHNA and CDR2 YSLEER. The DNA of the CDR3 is TGCGCCAGCAGCCAAGAAGGGGTTCGGGAGCCGGCTTTCTTT. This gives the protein CASSQEGVREPAFF.

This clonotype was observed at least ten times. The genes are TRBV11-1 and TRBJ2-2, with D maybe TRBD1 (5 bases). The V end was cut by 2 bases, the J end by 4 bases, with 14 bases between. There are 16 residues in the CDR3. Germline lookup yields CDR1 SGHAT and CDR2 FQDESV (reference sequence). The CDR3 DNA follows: TGTGCCAGCAGCTTAATTCAGGGTCGTGGCACCGGGGAGCTGTTTTTT. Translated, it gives CASSLIQGRGTGELFF.

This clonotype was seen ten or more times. DNA for the CDR3: TGTGCCAGCAGTGCTTCGGGCAGGGCGAACTATGGCTACACCTTC. It is translated as CASSASGRANYGYTF. J is TRBJ1-2 and V is TRBV6-1; the D gene is possibly TRBD1 (5 bases). Germline CDR1 is MNHNS and CDR2 is SASEGT. The CDR3 totals 15 residues. Deletions cut 4 bases from V and 2 bases from J, with 14 bases between.

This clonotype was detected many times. CDR3: CASSLPLVGEQYF. CDR3 DNA: TGTGCCAGCAGTTTACCTCTAGTTGGGGAGCAGTACTTC. The rearrangement joins TRBV28 to TRBJ2-7, with D unresolved. Germline loops: CDR1 MDHEN, CDR2 SYDVKM. V was clipped by 2 bases and J by 7 bases, with 12 bases between them. CDR3 length: 13 amino acids.

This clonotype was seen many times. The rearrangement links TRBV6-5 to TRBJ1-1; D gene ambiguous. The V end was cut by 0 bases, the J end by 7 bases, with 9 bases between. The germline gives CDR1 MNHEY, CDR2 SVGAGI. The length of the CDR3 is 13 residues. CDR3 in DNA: TGTGCCAGCAGTTACTCGATCGGTATTGAAGCTTTCTTT. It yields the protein CASSYSIGIEAFF.

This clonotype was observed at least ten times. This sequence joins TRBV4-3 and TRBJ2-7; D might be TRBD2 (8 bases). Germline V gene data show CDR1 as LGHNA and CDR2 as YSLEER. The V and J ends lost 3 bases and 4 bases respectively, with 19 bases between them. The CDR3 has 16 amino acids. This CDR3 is CASSQTGTRGMYEQYF. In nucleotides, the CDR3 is TGCGCCAGCAGCCAGACAGGGACTAGAGGGATGTACGAGCAGTACTTC.

CDR3 amino acids: CSATRTVGETQYF. In DNA form, the CDR3 reads TGCAGTGCGACCCGGACAGTAGGGGAGACCCAGTACTTC. The chain joins TRBV20-1 to TRBJ2-5, with D possibly TRBD1 on 6 matching bases. The V and J ends lost 6 bases and 5 bases respectively, with 16 bases between them. The CDR3 runs to 13 residues. Per the germline V gene, CDR1 is DFQATT and CDR2 is SNEGSKA (reference sequence).

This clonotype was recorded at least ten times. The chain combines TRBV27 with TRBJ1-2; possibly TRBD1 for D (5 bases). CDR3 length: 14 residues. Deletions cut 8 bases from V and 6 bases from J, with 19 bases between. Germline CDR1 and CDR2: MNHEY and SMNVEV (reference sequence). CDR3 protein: CASGVDMGENGYTF. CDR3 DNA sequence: TGTGCCAGCGGGGTGGACATGGGGGAGAATGGCTACACCTTC.

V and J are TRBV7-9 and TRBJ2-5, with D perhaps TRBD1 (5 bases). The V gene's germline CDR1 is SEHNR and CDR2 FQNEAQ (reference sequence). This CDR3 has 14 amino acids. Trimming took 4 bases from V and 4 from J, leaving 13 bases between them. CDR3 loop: CASSSTGTLETQYF. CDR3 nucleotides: TGTGCCAGCAGCTCAACAGGAACCCTAGAGACCCAGTACTTC.

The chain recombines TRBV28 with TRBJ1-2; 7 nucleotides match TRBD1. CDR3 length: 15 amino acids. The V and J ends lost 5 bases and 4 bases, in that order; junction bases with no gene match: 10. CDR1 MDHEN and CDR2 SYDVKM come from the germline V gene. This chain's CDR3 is CASSQFRQGVYGYTF. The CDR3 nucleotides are TGTGCCAGCAGTCAATTTAGACAGGGAGTCTATGGCTACACCTTC.

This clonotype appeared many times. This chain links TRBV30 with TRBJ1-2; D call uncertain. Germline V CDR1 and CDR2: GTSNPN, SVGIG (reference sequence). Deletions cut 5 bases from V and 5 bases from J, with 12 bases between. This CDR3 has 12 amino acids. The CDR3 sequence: CAWGPQEYGYTF. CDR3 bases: TGTGCCTGGGGTCCCCAGGAGTATGGCTACACCTTC.

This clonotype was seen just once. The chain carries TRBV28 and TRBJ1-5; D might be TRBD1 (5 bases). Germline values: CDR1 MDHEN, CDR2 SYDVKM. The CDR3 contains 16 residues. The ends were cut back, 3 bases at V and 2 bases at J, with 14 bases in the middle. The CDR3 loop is CASSFSLRDGNQPQHF. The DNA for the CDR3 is TGTGCCAGCAGTTTCTCCCTCCGGGACGGCAATCAGCCCCAGCATTTT.

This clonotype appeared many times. CDR3 DNA sequence: TGTGCCAGCAGCCCACCGGGGATTGGAAACATTCAGTACTTC. Amino acid sequence: CASSPPGIGNIQYF. The genes are TRBV13 and TRBJ2-4; perhaps TRBD2 as D (5 bases). Germline V lookup: CDR1 PRHDT, CDR2 FYEKMQ (reference sequence). This CDR3 is 14 amino acids long. Trimming cost V 5 bases and J 6 bases, with 14 bases left between them. Based on the CDR3 plus reference TRBV13 and TRBJ2-4, the full variable domain is AAGVIQSPRHLIKEKRETATLKCYPIPRHDTVYWYQQGPGQDPQFLISFYEKMQSDKGSIPDRFSAQQFSDYHSELNMSSLELGDSALYFCASSPPGIGNIQYFGAGTRLSVL.

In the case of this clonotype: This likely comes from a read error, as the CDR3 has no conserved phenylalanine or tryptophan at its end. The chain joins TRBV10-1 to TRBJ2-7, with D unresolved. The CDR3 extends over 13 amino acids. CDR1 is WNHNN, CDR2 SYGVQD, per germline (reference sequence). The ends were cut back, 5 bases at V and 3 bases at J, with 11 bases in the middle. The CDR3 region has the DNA TGCGCCAGCAGTTTTGGGCCCAGCTACGAGCAGTACTGC. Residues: CASSFGPSYEQYC.

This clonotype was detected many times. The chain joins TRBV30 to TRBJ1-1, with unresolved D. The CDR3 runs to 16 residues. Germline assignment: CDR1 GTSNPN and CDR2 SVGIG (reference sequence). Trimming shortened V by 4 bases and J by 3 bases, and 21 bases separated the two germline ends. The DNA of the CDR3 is TGTGCCTGGATGCTTCGGGCGGGCAGCCAGTACACTGAAGCTTTCTTT. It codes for CAWMLRAGSQYTEAFF.

This CDR3 is CSAAPHRTSYEQYF. DNA for the CDR3: TGCAGTGCTGCCCCGCACCGAACCTCCTACGAGCAGTACTTC. The chain carries TRBV20-1 and TRBJ2-7; D gene uncertain. V was clipped by 5 bases and J by 0 bases, with 14 bases between them. The CDR3 has 14 residues. Germline-derived CDR1 and CDR2 are DFQATT and SNEGSKA (reference sequence).

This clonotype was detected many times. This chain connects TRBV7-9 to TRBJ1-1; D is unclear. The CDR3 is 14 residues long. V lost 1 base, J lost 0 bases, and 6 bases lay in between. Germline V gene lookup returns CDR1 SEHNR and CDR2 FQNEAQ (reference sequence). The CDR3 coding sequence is TGTGCCAGCAGCTTAGGTGCCCTGAACACTGAAGCTTTCTTT. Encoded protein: CASSLGALNTEAFF.

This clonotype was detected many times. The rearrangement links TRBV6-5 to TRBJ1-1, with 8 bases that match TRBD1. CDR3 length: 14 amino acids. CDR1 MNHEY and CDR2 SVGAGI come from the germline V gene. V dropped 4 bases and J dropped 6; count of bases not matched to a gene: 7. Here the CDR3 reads CASSFPGQGAEAFF. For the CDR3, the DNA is TGTGCCAGCAGTTTCCCTGGACAGGGAGCTGAAGCTTTCTTT.

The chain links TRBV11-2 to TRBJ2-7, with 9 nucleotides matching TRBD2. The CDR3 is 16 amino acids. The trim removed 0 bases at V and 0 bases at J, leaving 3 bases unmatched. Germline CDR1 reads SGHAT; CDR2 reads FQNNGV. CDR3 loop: CASSLDAGGSSYEQYF. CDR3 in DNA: TGTGCCAGCAGCTTAGATGCGGGAGGGAGCTCCTACGAGCAGTACTTC. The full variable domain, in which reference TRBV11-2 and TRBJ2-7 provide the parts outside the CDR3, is EAGVAQSPRYKIIEKRQSVAFWCNPISGHATLYWYQQILGQGPKLLIQFQNNGVVDDSQLPKDRFSAERLKGVDSTLKIQPAKLEDSAVYLCASSLDAGGSSYEQYFGPGTRLTVT.

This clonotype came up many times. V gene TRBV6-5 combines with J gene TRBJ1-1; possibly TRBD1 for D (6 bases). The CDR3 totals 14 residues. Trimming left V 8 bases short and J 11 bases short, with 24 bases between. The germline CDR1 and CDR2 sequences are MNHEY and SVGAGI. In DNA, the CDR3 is TGTGCCAGCCGGTCCCCCGGGGGGCGCAGAGAGGCTTTCTTT. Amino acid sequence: CASRSPGGRREAFF.

The CDR3 here is CASSSGGAFF. In DNA, the CDR3 is TGTGCCAGCAGTTCGGGGGGGGCTTTCTTT. The chain recombines TRBV28 with TRBJ1-1; D may be TRBD1 (5 bases). This CDR3 is built from 10 residues. Trimming took off 4 bases at V and 11 bases at J, with 8 bases between the two ends. In germline, CDR1 is MDHEN, CDR2 SYDVKM.

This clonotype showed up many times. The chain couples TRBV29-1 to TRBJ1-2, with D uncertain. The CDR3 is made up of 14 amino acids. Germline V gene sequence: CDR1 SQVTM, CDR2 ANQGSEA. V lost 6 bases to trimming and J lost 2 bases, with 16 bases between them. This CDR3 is CSVLFSDGNYGYTF. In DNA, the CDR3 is TGCAGCGTACTATTTTCCGATGGAAACTATGGCTACACCTTC.

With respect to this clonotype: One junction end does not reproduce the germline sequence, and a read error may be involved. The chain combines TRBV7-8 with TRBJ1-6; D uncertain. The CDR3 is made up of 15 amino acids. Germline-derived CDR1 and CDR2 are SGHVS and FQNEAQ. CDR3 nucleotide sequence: TGTACCAGCAGCGCCGGGAGCTCCTATAATTCACCCCTCCACTTT. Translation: CTSSAGSSYNSPLHF.

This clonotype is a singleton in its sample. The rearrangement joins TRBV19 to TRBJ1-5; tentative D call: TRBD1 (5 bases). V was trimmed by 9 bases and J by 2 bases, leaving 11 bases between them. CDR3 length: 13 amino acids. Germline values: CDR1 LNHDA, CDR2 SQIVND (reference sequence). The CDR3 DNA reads TGTGCCAGCAGGGACTTTCGCAATCAGCCCCAGCATTTT. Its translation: CASRDFRNQPQHF.